This TCR beta chain was captured by sequencing in a study of cytomegalovirus exposure and HLA in healthy donors. J lost 7 bases, V lost 7 bases, and 9 bases had no gene match. The CDR3 length is 15 residues. Looked up from germline, CDR1 is MNHEY and CDR2 is SVGAGI. Data came from immunoSEQ multiplex PCR; TCRdb stores just in-frame clones and leaves some out. The table has about 72,000 clones, around 95% seen once. The receptor comes from a woman under 30 in good health and CMV-seropositive. The V call is TRBV6-5, the J call TRBJ2-1; 11 bases match TRBD2. Material: PBMCs. CDR3 sequence (DNA): TGTGCCAGCACCCATAGCGGGAGGGCCTTGAATGAGCAGTTCTTC. Its translation: CASTHSGRALNEQFF.